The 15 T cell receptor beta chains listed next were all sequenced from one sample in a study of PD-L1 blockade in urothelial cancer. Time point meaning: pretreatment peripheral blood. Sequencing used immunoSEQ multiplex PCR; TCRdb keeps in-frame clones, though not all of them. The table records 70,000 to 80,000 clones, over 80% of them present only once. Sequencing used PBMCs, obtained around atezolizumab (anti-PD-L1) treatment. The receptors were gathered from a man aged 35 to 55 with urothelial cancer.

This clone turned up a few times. The CDR3 region has the DNA TGTGCCAGTAGTATCAAGACAGTTTCTGCTGGAAACACCATATATTTT. This translates into CASSIKTVSAGNTIYF. The genes are TRBV19 and TRBJ1-3; D may be TRBD1 (5 bases). Trimming stripped 3 bases from V and 2 bases from J, with 14 bases between. The length of the CDR3 is 16 residues. Germline loops: CDR1 LNHDA, CDR2 SQIVND (reference sequence).

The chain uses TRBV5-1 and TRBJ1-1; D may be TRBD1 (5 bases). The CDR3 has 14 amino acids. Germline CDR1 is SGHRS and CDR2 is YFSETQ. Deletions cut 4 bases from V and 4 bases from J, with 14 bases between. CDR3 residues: CASSTNAGGTEAFF. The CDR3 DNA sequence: TGCGCCAGCAGCACGAACGCCGGGGGCACTGAAGCTTTCTTT. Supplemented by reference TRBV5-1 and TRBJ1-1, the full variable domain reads KAGVTQTPRYLIKTRGQQVTLSCSPISGHRSVSWYQQTPGQGLQFLFEYFSETQRNKGNFPGRFSGRQFSNSRSEMNVSTLELGDSALYLCASSTNAGGTEAFFGQGTRLTVV.

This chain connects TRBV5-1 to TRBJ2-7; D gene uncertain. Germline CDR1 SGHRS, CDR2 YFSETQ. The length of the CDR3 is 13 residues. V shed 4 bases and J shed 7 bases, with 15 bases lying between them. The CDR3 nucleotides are TGCGCCAGCAGCCTCCAGTTATTTGGTGAGCAGTACTTC. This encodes CASSLQLFGEQYF.

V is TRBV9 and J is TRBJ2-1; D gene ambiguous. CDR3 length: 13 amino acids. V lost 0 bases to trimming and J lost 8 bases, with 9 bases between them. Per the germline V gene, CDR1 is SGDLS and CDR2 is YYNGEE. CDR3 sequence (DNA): TGTGCCAGCAGCGTAGGCAGACGGGATGAGCAGTTCTTC. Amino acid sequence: CASSVGRRDEQFF.

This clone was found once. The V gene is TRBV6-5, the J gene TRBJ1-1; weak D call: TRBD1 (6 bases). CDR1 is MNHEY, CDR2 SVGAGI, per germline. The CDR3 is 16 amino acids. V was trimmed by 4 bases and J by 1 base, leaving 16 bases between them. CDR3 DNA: TGTGCCAGCAGTTCACTCACGGGGGGCCGGAACACTGAAGCTTTCTTT. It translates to CASSSLTGGRNTEAFF.

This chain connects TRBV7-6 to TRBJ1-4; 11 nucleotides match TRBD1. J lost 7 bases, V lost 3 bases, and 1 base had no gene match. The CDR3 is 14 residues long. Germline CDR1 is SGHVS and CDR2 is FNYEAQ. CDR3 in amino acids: CASSLGTGGEKLFF. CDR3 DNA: TGTGCCAGCAGCTTGGGGACAGGGGGTGAAAAACTGTTTTTT.

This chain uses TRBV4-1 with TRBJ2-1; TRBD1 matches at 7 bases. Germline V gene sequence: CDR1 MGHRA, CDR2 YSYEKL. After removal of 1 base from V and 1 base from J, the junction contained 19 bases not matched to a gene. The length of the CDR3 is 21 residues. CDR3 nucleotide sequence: TGCGCCAGCAGCCAAGGGGTGCTGACCTTGACAGGGCGCCCTTCCTACAATGAGCAGTTCTTC. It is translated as CASSQGVLTLTGRPSYNEQFF.

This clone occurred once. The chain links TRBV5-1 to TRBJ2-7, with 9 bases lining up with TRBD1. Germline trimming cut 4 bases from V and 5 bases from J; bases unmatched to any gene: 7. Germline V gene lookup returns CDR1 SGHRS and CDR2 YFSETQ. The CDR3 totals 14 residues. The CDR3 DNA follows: TGCGCCAGCAGCCCCGGGACAGGGAAGAACGAGCAGTACTTC. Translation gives CASSPGTGKNEQYF.

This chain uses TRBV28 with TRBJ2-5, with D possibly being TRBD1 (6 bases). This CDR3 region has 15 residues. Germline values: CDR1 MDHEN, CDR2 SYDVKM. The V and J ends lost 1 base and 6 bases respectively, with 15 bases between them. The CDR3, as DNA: TGTGCCAGCAGTTTATATTCAGGGGTCAGGAAGACCCAGTACTTC. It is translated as CASSLYSGVRKTQYF.

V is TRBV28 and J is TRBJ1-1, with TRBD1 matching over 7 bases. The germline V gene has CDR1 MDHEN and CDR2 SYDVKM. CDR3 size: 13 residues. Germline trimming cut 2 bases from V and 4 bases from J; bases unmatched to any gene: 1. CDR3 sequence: CASSLPGGTEAFF. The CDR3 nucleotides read TGTGCCAGCAGTTTACCAGGGGGCACTGAAGCTTTCTTT.

CDR3 nucleotide sequence: TGTGCCAGCTCACCACGACAGGGATTCTCCTACGAGCAGTACTTC. This sequence encodes CASSPRQGFSYEQYF. The genes are TRBV18 and TRBJ2-7; TRBD1 matches 7 bases. The CDR3 is made up of 15 amino acids. Germline assignment: CDR1 KGHSH and CDR2 LQKENI. Unmatched junction bases numbered 3, after V lost 1 base and J lost 0 bases.

The CDR3 spells CATSTFYEQYF. The CDR3 nucleotides are TGTGCCACCAGCACTTTTTACGAGCAGTACTTC. The chain recombines TRBV15 with TRBJ2-7, with D hard to call. In germline, CDR1 is LNHNV, CDR2 YYDKDF (reference sequence). The CDR3 length is 11 residues. The V and J ends lost 4 bases and 4 bases respectively, with 5 bases between them.

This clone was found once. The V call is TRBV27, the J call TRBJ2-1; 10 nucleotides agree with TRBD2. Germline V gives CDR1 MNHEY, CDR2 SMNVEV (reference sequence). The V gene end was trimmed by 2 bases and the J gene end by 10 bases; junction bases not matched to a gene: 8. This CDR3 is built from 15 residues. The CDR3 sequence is CASSLRGLAGEEQFF. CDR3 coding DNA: TGTGCCAGCAGTTTACGAGGGCTAGCGGGAGAAGAGCAGTTCTTC.

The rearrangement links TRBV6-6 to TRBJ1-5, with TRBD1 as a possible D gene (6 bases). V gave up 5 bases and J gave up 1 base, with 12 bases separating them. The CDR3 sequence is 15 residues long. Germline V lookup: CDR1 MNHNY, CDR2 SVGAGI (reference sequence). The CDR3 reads CASSTGFASNQPQHF. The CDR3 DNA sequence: TGTGCCAGCAGTACAGGGTTTGCGAGCAATCAGCCCCAGCATTTT.

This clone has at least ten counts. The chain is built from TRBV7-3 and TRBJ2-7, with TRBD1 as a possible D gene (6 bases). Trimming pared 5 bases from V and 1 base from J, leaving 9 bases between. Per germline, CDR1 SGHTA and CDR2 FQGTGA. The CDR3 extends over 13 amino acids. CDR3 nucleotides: TGTGCCAGCAGCCAGGGGTTTTCCTACGAGCAGTACTTC. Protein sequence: CASSQGFSYEQYF.